The 14 T cell receptor beta chains presented below share a single source sample, sequenced in a study of T-cell reconstitution after alpha-beta-depleted transplantation in children. Preparation of the TCRbeta library was carried out with unique molecular identifiers. TCRdb analysed the PCR reads with MiXCR anew, one entry per CDR3 protein. The sample lists under 450,000 distinct CDR3 sequences, 10% to 15% seen once, with around 4.1% in the top ten. The material was PBMCs, obtained from the stem cell graft. These receptors all come from a human donor who donated a stem cell graft to a child with Fanconi anemia.

This clonotype was detected a few times. The chain is built from TRBV7-8 and TRBJ2-3, with D perhaps TRBD2 (6 bases). V was shortened by 3 bases and J by 0 bases, with 13 bases between the two germline ends. Germline V gene sequence: CDR1 SGHVS, CDR2 FQNEAQ. CDR3 size: 16 residues. The CDR3 DNA reads TGTGCCAGCAGCTTCCGCGGGACCTATAGCACAGATACGCAGTATTTT. Encoded protein: CASSFRGTYSTDTQYF.

The rearrangement joins TRBV4-2 to TRBJ2-5, with D perhaps matching TRBD1 or TRBD2 (7 bases each). Per germline, CDR1 LGHNA and CDR2 YNFKEQ. Trimming left V 3 bases short and J 3 bases short, with 29 bases between. This CDR3 spans 20 amino acids. CDR3: CASSHSGGASGGGSEETQYF. Here the CDR3 DNA reads TGTGCCAGCAGCCATTCTGGTGGTGCTTCAGGGGGGGGGTCCGAAGAGACCCAGTACTTC.

V usage is TRBV4-3 and J usage is TRBJ1-2; D unresolved. This CDR3 region has 14 residues. The V and J ends lost 1 base and 3 bases respectively, with 9 bases between them. Germline V gene lookup returns CDR1 LGHNA and CDR2 YSLEER. As DNA, the CDR3 is TGCGCCAGCAGCCAAGCGCGGCGGGACTATGGCTACACCTTC. Residues: CASSQARRDYGYTF.

The chain recombines TRBV7-9 with TRBJ1-4; D unclear. With 1 base removed from V and 8 bases from J, the gap between germline ends came to 14 bases. Germline lookup yields CDR1 SEHNR and CDR2 FQNEAQ (reference sequence). CDR3 size: 15 residues. CDR3 in DNA: TGTGCCAGCAGCTTAGGGGGTGGAGTACGAGAAAAACTGTTTTTT. It is translated as CASSLGGGVREKLFF.

This clonotype was detected only a few times. The chain has TRBV7-8 and TRBJ2-5, with 9 nucleotides matching TRBD1. The germline V gene encodes CDR1 SGHVS and CDR2 FQNEAQ. The CDR3 consists of 15 residues. Unmatched junction bases numbered 9, after V lost 5 bases and J lost 5 bases. The CDR3, as DNA: TGTGCCAGCAGCCCGGGACAGGGAAGTTCGGAGACCCAGTACTTC. This sequence encodes CASSPGQGSSETQYF.

This clonotype was seen a handful of times. This CDR3 reads CASSLPGRLSEAFF. CDR3 sequence (DNA): TGTGCCAGCAGCTTGCCGGGACGACTATCTGAAGCTTTCTTT. This rearrangement joins TRBV5-4 to TRBJ1-1, with D possibly being TRBD1 (5 bases). The CDR3 is made up of 14 amino acids. V shed 1 base and J shed 6 bases, with 13 bases lying between them. In germline, CDR1 is SGHNT, CDR2 YYREEE (reference sequence).

This clonotype was counted ten times or more. V gene TRBV28 combines with J gene TRBJ2-1, with a weak D call TRBD1 (6 bases). The CDR3 is 13 residues long. Trimming cost V 4 bases and J 6 bases, with 10 bases left between them. CDR1 MDHEN and CDR2 SYDVKM come from the germline V gene. The chain's CDR3 is CASSSGQSNEQFF. The CDR3 coding sequence is TGTGCCAGCAGTTCCGGACAGAGCAATGAGCAGTTCTTC.

The J gene is TRBJ1-1, the V gene TRBV13; a weak D match, TRBD1 (6 bases). The CDR3 runs to 16 residues. Trimming stripped 2 bases from V and 3 bases from J, with 16 bases between. From germline, CDR1 is PRHDT and CDR2 FYEKMQ (reference sequence). The CDR3: CASSLYTSGAYTEAFF. The DNA of the CDR3 is TGTGCCAGCAGCTTATATACTTCGGGGGCGTACACTGAAGCTTTCTTT.

This clonotype was seen a few times. This chain joins TRBV10-3 and TRBJ1-6; D is possibly TRBD1 (5 bases). This CDR3 comprises 15 residues. CDR1 and CDR2 from the germline V gene are ENHRY and SYGVKD. V lost 6 bases, J lost 9 bases, and 18 bases lay in between. This CDR3 is CAISRNEDKGSPLHF. In DNA, the CDR3 is TGTGCCATCAGCCGTAATGAGGACAAGGGTTCACCCCTCCACTTT.

This chain joins TRBV12-3 or TRBV12-4 and TRBJ2-6; D unclear. The V gene lost 3 bases and the J gene lost 2 bases, with 14 bases spanning the gap. The CDR3 consists of 17 residues. CDR3 amino acids: CASSFILQAAGANVLTF. The CDR3 coding sequence is TGTGCCAGCAGTTTCATCCTGCAGGCGGCTGGGGCCAACGTCCTGACTTTC.

This clonotype was counted ten times or more. This sequence joins TRBV3-1 and TRBJ2-7; D is perhaps TRBD1 or TRBD2 (5 bases each). The V gene lost 2 bases and the J gene lost 3 bases, with 14 bases spanning the gap. Germline CDR1 LGHDT, CDR2 YNNKEL (reference sequence). The CDR3 covers 15 residues. The CDR3 loop reads CASSQFTGPGYEQYF. In DNA, the CDR3 is TGTGCCAGCAGCCAATTCACGGGACCCGGCTACGAGCAGTACTTC.

This clonotype has a handful of counts. This chain connects TRBV5-1 to TRBJ2-1; D uncertain. Germline V gene lookup returns CDR1 SGHRS and CDR2 YFSETQ. Trimming removed 0 bases from V and 4 bases from J, with 14 bases in between. This CDR3 contains 16 residues. The CDR3 DNA follows: TGCGCCAGCAGCTTGGAAGGCAGCCAATCTTACAATGAGCAGTTCTTC. Protein: CASSLEGSQSYNEQFF. Variable domain in full (rest from reference TRBV5-1 and TRBJ2-1): KAGVTQTPRYLIKTRGQQVTLSCSPISGHRSVSWYQQTPGQGLQFLFEYFSETQRNKGNFPGRFSGRQFSNSRSEMNVSTLELGDSALYLCASSLEGSQSYNEQFFGPGTRLTVL.

This clonotype showed up just a few times. V and J are TRBV5-1 and TRBJ1-1; tentatively, D is TRBD1 (5 bases). Germline V gene lookup returns CDR1 SGHRS and CDR2 YFSETQ. V was clipped by 1 base and J by 5 bases, with 12 bases between them. This CDR3 region has 14 residues. As DNA, the CDR3 is TGCGCCAGCAGCTTGCAGGGCGGCGGGACTGAAGCTTTCTTT. As protein: CASSLQGGGTEAFF.

The V call is TRBV2, the J call TRBJ1-1; D is undetermined. CDR1 and CDR2 from the germline V gene are SNHLY and FYNNEI. The CDR3 contains 13 residues. Trimming removed 7 bases at V and 0 bases at J, with 9 bases between. CDR3 in DNA: TGTGCCAGCAAGCGGGTTCTGAACACTGAAGCTTTCTTT. It yields the protein CASKRVLNTEAFF.